This T cell receptor (beta chain) was sequenced in a study of blood T cell repertoires in COVID-19. Study-level information: COVID-19 samples from acute and convalescent phases originated in the United States, Italy and Spain. PBMCs, B-cell-depleted T cells, or T cells were the source of the cDNA or gDNA that made up the material.

The CDR3 is 15 residues long. Trimming stripped 0 bases from V and 1 base from J, with 10 bases between. Germline CDR1 SGHKS, CDR2 YYEKEE (reference sequence). In assigning cohorts, the study relied on participant-reported clinical history. The study counted Cohort 3 donors as recovered given two negative PCRs, clearance, or symptom resolution. Sequencing was performed with immunoSEQ multiplex PCR; in TCRdb, only in-frame clones are kept and a portion is missing. The table records over 250,000 clones, 80% to 90% of them present only once. The clonotype comes from a woman in her twenties or thirties who had recovered from COVID-19. The sample comprised PBMCs or T cells enriched from blood (not recorded which). This rearrangement joins TRBV5-5 to TRBJ1-1; no firm D call. The CDR3 sequence is CASSLGSNRNTEAFF. The CDR3 coding sequence is TGTGCCAGCAGCTTGGGGTCGAATAGGAACACTGAAGCTTTCTTT.